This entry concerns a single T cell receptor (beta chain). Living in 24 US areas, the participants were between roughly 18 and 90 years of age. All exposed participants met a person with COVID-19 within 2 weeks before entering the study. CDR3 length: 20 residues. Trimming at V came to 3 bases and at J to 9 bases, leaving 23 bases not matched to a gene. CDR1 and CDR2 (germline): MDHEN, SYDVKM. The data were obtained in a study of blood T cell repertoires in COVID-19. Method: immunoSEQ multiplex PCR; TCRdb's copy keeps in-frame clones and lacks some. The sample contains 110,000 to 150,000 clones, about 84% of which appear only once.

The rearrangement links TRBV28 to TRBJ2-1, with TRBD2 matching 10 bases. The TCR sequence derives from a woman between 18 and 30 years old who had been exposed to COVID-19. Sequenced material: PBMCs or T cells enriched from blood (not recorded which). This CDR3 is CASSLLSWASGSLLKTEQFF. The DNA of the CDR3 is TGTGCCAGCAGTTTGTTGTCTTGGGCTAGCGGGAGCCTTTTAAAAACTGAGCAGTTCTTC.